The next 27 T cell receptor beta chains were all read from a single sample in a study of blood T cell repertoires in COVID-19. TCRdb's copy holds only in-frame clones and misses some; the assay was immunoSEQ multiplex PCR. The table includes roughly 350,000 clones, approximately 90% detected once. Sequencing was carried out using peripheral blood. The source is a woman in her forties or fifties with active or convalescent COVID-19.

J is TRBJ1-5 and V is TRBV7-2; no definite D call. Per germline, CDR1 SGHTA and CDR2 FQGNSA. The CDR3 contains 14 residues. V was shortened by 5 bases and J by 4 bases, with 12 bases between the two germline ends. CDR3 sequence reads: CASSPLGANQPQHF. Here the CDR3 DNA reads TGTGCCAGCAGCCCCTTGGGAGCGAATCAGCCCCAGCATTTT.

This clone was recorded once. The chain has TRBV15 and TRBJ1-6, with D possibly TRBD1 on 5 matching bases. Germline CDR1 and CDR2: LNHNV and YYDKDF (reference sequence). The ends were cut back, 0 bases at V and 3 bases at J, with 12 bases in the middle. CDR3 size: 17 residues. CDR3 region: CATSRDRGNRYNSPLHF. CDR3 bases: TGTGCCACCAGCAGAGATAGGGGAAACCGCTATAATTCACCCCTCCACTTT.

The CDR3 region is CASSYSSYTDTQYF. CDR3 nucleotides: TGTGCCAGCAGTTACTCGAGCTACACAGATACGCAGTATTTT. The gene calls are TRBV6-2 or TRBV6-3 and TRBJ2-3, with no clear D. The length of the CDR3 is 14 residues. Germline CDR1 reads MNHEY; CDR2 reads SVGEGT. V gave up 0 bases and J gave up 2 bases, with 6 bases separating them.

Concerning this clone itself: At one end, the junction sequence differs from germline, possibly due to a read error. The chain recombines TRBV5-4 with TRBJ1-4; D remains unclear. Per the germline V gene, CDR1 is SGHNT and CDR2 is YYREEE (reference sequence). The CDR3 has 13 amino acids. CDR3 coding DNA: TGTGCGAGCAGCGGCCTACCGGGGGAAAAACTGTTTTTT. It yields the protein CASSGLPGEKLFF.

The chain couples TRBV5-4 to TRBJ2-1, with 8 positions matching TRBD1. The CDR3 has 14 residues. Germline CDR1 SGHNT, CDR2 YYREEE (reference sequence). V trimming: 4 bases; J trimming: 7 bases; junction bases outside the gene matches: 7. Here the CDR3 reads CASSLGQEWNEQFF. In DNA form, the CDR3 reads TGTGCCAGCAGCCTGGGACAGGAGTGGAATGAGCAGTTCTTC. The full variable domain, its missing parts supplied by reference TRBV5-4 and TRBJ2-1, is ETGVTQSPTHLIKTRGQQVTLRCSSQSGHNTVSWYQQALGQGPQFIFQYYREEENGRGNFPPRFSGLQFPNYSSELNVNALELDDSALYLCASSLGQEWNEQFFGPGTRLTVL.

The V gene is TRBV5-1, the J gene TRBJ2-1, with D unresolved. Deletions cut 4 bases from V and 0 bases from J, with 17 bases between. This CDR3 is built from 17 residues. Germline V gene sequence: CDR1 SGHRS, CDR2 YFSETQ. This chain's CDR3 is CASSPQVGVLSYNEQFF. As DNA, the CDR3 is TGCGCCAGCAGCCCCCAAGTGGGCGTCCTCTCCTACAATGAGCAGTTCTTC.

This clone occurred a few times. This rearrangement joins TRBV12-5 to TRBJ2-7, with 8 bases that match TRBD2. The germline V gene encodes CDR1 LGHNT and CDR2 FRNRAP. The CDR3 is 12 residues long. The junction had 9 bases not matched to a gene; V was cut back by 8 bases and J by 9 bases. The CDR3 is CASQGGGLVQYF. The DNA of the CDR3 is TGTGCTAGTCAAGGCGGGGGGCTGGTGCAGTACTTC.

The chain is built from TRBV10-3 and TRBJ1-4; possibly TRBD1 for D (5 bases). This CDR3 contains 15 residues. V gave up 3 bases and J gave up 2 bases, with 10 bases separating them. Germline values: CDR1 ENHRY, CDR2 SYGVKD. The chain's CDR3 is CAISDFGGTNEKLFF. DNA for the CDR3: TGTGCCATCAGTGATTTTGGGGGGACTAATGAAAAACTGTTTTTT.

This CDR3 reads CASSSHGTSGGTDTQYF. CDR3 bases: TGCGCCAGCAGCTCCCACGGGACTAGCGGGGGAACAGATACGCAGTATTTT. The chain carries TRBV5-1 and TRBJ2-3; 14 nucleotides line up with TRBD2. The ends lost 3 bases at V and 3 bases at J; junction bases unmatched: 6. CDR3 length: 17 residues. Looked up from germline, CDR1 is SGHRS and CDR2 is YFSETQ.

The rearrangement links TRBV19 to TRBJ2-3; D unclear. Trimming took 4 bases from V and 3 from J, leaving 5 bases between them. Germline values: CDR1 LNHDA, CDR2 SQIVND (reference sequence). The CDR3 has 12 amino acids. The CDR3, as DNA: TGTGCCAGTAGTAAAACAACAGATACGCAGTATTTT. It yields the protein CASSKTTDTQYF. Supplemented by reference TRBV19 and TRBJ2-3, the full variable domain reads DGGITQSPKYLFRKEGQNVTLSCEQNLNHDAMYWYRQDPGQGLRLIYYSQIVNDFQKGDIAEGYSVSREKKESFPLTVTSAQKNPTAFYLCASSKTTDTQYFGPGTRLTVL.

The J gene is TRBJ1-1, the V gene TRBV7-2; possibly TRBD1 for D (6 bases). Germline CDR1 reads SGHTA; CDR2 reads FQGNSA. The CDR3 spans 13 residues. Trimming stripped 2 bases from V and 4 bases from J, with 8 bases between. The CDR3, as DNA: TGTGCCAGCAGCTTAATGACAGGCACTGAAGCTTTCTTT. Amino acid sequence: CASSLMTGTEAFF.

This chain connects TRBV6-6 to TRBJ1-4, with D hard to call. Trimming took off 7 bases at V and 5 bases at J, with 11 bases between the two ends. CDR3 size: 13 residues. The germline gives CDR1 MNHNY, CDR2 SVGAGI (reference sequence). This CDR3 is CASTKRENEKLFF. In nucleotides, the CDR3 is TGTGCCAGCACCAAGAGGGAGAATGAAAAACTGTTTTTT.

The CDR3 spells CASSLGLAGSNEQFF. The DNA of the CDR3 is TGCGCCAGCAGCTTGGGACTAGCGGGAAGCAATGAGCAGTTCTTC. The rearrangement links TRBV5-1 to TRBJ2-1; TRBD2 matches 11 bases. The germline V gene encodes CDR1 SGHRS and CDR2 YFSETQ. J was trimmed by 6 bases and V by 0 bases; bases with no gene match: 2. CDR3 length: 15 amino acids. Filled out from reference TRBV5-1 and TRBJ2-1, the complete variable domain reads KAGVTQTPRYLIKTRGQQVTLSCSPISGHRSVSWYQQTPGQGLQFLFEYFSETQRNKGNFPGRFSGRQFSNSRSEMNVSTLELGDSALYLCASSLGLAGSNEQFFGPGTRLTVL.

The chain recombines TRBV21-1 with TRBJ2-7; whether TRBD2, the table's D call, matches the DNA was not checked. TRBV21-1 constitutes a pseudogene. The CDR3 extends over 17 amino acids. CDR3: CASSTAGSSGLTYEQYF. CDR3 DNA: TGTGCCAGCAGCACCGCGGGGTCTAGCGGACTTACCTACGAGCAGTACTTC.

The CDR3 is CASRPQGIREKLFF. Here the CDR3 DNA reads TGTGCCAGCAGACCACAGGGGATAAGGGAAAAACTGTTTTTT. The V gene is TRBV11-2, the J gene TRBJ1-4, with 7 bases identical to TRBD1. Germline CDR1 SGHAT, CDR2 FQNNGV. This CDR3 is built from 14 residues. V shed 6 bases, J shed 8 bases, and the junction held 9 bases outside the gene matches.

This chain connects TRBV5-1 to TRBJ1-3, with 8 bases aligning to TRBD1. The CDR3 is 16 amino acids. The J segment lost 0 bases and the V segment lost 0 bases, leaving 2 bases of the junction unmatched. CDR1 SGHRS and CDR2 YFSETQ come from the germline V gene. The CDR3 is CASSLDRGSSGNTIYF. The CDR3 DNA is TGCGCCAGCAGCTTGGACAGGGGGTCCTCTGGAAACACCATATATTTT. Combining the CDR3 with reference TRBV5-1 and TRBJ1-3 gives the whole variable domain KAGVTQTPRYLIKTRGQQVTLSCSPISGHRSVSWYQQTPGQGLQFLFEYFSETQRNKGNFPGRFSGRQFSNSRSEMNVSTLELGDSALYLCASSLDRGSSGNTIYFGEGSWLTVV.

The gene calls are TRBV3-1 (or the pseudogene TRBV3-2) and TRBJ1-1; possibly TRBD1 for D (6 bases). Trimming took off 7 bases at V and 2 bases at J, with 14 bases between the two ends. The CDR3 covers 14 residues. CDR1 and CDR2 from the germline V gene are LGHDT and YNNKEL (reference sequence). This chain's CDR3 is CASTEDSFNTEAFF. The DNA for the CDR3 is TGTGCCAGCACCGAGGACAGCTTCAACACTGAAGCTTTCTTT.

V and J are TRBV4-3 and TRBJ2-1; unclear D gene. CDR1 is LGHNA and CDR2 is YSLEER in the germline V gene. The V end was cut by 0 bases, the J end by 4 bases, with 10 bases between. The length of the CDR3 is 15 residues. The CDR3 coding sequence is TGCGCCAGCAGCCAAGATATTCCAACTTACAATGAGCAGTTCTTC. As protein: CASSQDIPTYNEQFF.

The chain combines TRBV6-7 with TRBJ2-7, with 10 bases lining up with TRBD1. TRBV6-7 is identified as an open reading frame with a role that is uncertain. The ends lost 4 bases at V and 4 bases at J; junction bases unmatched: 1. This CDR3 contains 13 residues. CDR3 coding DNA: TGTGCCAGCAGTTTGGGACAGGGGTACGAGCAGTACTTC. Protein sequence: CASSLGQGYEQYF.

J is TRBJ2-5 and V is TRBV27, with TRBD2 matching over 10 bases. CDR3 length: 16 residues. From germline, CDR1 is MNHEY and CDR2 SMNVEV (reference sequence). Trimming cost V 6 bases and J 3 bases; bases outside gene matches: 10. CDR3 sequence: CASSLTRTSGKETQYF. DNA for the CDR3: TGTGCCAGCAGCCTAACTCGGACTAGCGGAAAAGAGACCCAGTACTTC.

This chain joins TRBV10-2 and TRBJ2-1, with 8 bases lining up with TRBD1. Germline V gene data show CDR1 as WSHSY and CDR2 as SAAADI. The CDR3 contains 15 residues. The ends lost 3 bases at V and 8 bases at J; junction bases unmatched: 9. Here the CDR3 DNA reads TGCGCCAGCAGTGAAGGCGTCAGGGGGCTAGATGAGCAGTTCTTC. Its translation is CASSEGVRGLDEQFF.

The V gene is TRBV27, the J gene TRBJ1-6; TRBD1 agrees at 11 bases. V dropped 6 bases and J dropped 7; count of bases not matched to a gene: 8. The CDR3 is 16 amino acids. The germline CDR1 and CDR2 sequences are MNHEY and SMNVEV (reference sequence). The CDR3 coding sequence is TGTGCCAGCAGACTATCGGGACAGGGGGGCAATTCACCCCTCCACTTT. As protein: CASRLSGQGGNSPLHF.

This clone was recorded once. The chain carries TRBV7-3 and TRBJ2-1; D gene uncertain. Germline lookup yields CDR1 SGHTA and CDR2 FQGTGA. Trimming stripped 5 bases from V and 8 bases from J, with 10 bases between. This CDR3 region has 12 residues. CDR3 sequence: CASSLSEDEQFF. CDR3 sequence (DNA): TGTGCCAGCAGCCTCTCAGAGGATGAGCAGTTCTTC.

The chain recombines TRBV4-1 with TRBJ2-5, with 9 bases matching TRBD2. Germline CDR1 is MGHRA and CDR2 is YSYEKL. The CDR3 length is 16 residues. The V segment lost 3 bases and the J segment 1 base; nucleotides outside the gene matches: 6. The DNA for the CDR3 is TGCGCCAGCAGCCATTCTAGCGGGACTTTCCAAGAGACCCAGTACTTC. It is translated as CASSHSSGTFQETQYF.

The CDR3 nucleotides read TGTGCCAGCAGTTTATATCCCCGGGACACTAACTATGGCTACACCTTC. Its protein is CASSLYPRDTNYGYTF. The chain joins TRBV27 to TRBJ1-2, with D possibly being TRBD1 (6 bases). The CDR3 runs to 16 residues. Germline V CDR1 and CDR2: MNHEY, SMNVEV (reference sequence). The V gene lost 1 base and the J gene lost 0 bases, with 12 bases spanning the gap.

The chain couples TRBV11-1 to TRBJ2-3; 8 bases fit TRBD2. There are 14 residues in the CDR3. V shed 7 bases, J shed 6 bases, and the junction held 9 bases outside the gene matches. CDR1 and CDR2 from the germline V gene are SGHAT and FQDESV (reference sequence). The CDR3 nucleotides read TGTGCCAGCACGGGGACTAGGTCTTGGGATACGCAGTATTTT. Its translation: CASTGTRSWDTQYF.

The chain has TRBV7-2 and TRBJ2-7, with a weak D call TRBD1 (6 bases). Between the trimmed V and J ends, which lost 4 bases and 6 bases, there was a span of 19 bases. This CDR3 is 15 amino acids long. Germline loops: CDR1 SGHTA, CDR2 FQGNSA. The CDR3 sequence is CASSSSTGSSGEQYF. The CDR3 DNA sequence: TGTGCCAGCAGCTCCTCTACAGGGTCATCAGGCGAGCAGTACTTC. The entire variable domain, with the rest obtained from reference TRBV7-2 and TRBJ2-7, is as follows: GAGVSQSPSNKVTEKGKDVELRCDPISGHTALYWYRQSLGQGLEFLIYFQGNSAPDKSGLPSDRFSAERTGGSVSTLTIQRTQQEDSAVYLCASSSSTGSSGEQYFGPGTRLTVT.